This TCR beta chain was recovered during a study of T cell changes during pregnancy in multiple sclerosis. Germline CDR1 is KGHSY and CDR2 is FQNENV. Trimming removed 4 bases at V and 2 bases at J, with 9 bases between. The CDR3 extends over 15 amino acids. Sequencing was performed with immunoSEQ multiplex PCR; in TCRdb, only in-frame clones are kept and a portion is missing. The table has 90,000 to 100,000 clones, about 90% seen once. The sequence came from a female donor in good health, enrolled as a control in a pregnancy study. V and J are TRBV16 and TRBJ2-6, with no clear D. This specimen was peripheral blood, taken after pregnancy. CDR3 residues: CASSPLLAGANVLTF. The DNA for the CDR3 is TGTGCCAGCAGCCCCCTACTTGCTGGGGCCAACGTCCTGACTTTC.